This is a list of T cell receptor beta chains from one sample in a study of T cells in Graves' hyperthyroidism and ophthalmopathy. TCRdb reprocessed the multiplex PCR reads with MiXCR, giving one entry per CDR3 protein. The sample lists hundreds of thousands of distinct CDR3 sequences, less than 20% occurring once. What was sequenced was blood. Receptors were obtained from a woman aged 18 to 35 with Graves' hyperthyroidism. Both conserved end residues are trimmed from each CDR3. A D gene is named only where the DNA matches it firmly.

TRBJ2-1 | TRBD1 | TRBV7-9 | ASSLGGQGRDEQF
TRBJ2-7 | TRBD2 | TRBV7-9 | ASSLGASGAYEQY
TRBJ2-5 | TRBD1 | TRBV6-1 | AIQTGGLETQY
TRBJ1-5 | . | TRBV29-1 | SASEGNQPQH
TRBJ2-1 | TRBD2 | TRBV6-1 | ASTGTSGEYSYNEQF
TRBJ1-6 | . | TRBV5-1 | ASSLVGVEGNSPLH
TRBJ2-2 | . | TRBV11-2 | ASSQTGTGELF
TRBJ2-5 | . | TRBV18 | ASSPGLLETQY
TRBJ1-3 | . | TRBV6-1 | ASSPLAASGNTIY
TRBJ1-4 | . | TRBV20-1 | SAVPPGEKLF
TRBJ2-7 | . | TRBV2 | ASRVSYEQY
TRBJ2-2 | . | TRBV5-1 | ASSLAYSPTGELF
TRBJ1-6 | . | TRBV20-1 | SARDSLSYNSPLH
TRBJ2-1 | . | TRBV12-3/TRBV12-4 | ASSSGPAAEQF
TRBJ2-3 | TRBD1 | TRBV2 | ASSRDSQRTDTQY
TRBJ2-1 | . | TRBV28 | ASSSYHPSSYNEQF
TRBJ2-5 | TRBD2 | TRBV2 | ASRSSSGQETQY
TRBJ1-4 | TRBD1 | TRBV2 | ASSLAGTGWEKLF